The rows below give T cell receptor beta chains drawn from one sample of a study of T cell responses to AZD1222 COVID-19 vaccine. Method: immunoSEQ multiplex PCR; TCRdb's copy keeps in-frame clones and lacks some. The sample lists 110,000 or so clones; 80% to 95% were seen once. The sample consisted of peripheral blood, taken on day 0 of AZD1222 vaccination. The receptors here all came from an adult in good health. CDR3s include the opening cysteine and the closing phenylalanine or tryptophan. A D gene is named only where the DNA matches it firmly. Size values are once, few and many counts, or a class for expanded clones, and some rows have none.

size: .
J: TRBJ1-3
V: TRBV6-5
length: 11
D: .
DNA: TGTGCCAGCAGTTACGGAAACACCATATATTTT
CDR3: CASSYGNTIYF

size: .
J: TRBJ2-1
V: TRBV5-1
length: 17
D: .
DNA: TGCGCCAGCAGCTGGAACCGCGGGGGCCCCAGGGGAAATGAGCAGTTCTTC
CDR3: CASSWNRGGPRGNEQFF

size: .
J: TRBJ1-4
V: TRBV5-1
length: 15
D: .
DNA: TGCGCCAGCAGCCCCACAGGGCTTGCTAATGAAAAACTGTTTTTT
CDR3: CASSPTGLANEKLFF

size: once
J: TRBJ1-6
V: TRBV3-1/TRBV3-2
length: 17
D: .
DNA: TGTGCCAGCAGCCCCTATGGCACAGCCTCCTATAATTCACCCCTCCACTTT
CDR3: CASSPYGTASYNSPLHF

size: .
J: TRBJ1-2
V: TRBV9
length: 14
D: .
DNA: TGTGCCAGCAGCGTAGATGGGGGCGCGTTATTTTACACCTTC
CDR3: CASSVDGGALFYTF

size: .
J: TRBJ2-2
V: TRBV9
length: 14
D: TRBD1
DNA: TGTGCCAGCAGCGCCGGACAGGGCACCGGGGAGCTGTTTTTT
CDR3: CASSAGQGTGELFF

size: .
J: TRBJ1-1
V: TRBV7-2
length: 15
D: .
DNA: TGTGCCAGCAGCCCCTCTCCACAAGTTTACACTGAAGCTTTCTTT
CDR3: CASSPSPQVYTEAFF

size: .
J: TRBJ1-1
V: TRBV30
length: 15
D: TRBD1
DNA: TGTGCCTGGAGTAAACCAAGGACAGGAGGAGCTGAAGCTTTCTTT
CDR3: CAWSKPRTGGAEAFF

size: .
J: TRBJ1-4
V: TRBV5-1
length: 15
D: .
DNA: TGCGCCAGCAGCCAAGACGGGACAACTAATGAAAAACTGTTTTTT
CDR3: CASSQDGTTNEKLFF

size: .
J: TRBJ1-1
V: TRBV7-3
length: 13
D: .
DNA: TGTGCCAGCAGCTTTAATCGAATCTCTGAAGCTTTCTTT
CDR3: CASSFNRISEAFF

size: few
J: TRBJ1-1
V: TRBV7-3
length: 14
D: TRBD1
DNA: TGTGCCAGCAGCTCGACAGGGGGCAACACTGAAGCTTTCTTT
CDR3: CASSSTGGNTEAFF

size: .
J: TRBJ1-1
V: TRBV9
length: 13
D: .
DNA: TGTGCCAGCAGCGTTTGGTCGAACACTGAAGCTTTCTTT
CDR3: CASSVWSNTEAFF

size: once
J: TRBJ1-2
V: TRBV9
length: 15
D: .
DNA: TGTGCCAGCAGCGTAGGGATACACAGGGACTATGGCTACACCTTC
CDR3: CASSVGIHRDYGYTF

size: .
J: TRBJ1-2
V: TRBV2
length: 14
D: TRBD1
DNA: TGTGCCAGCACGCCGGGACAGGGGGTTTCTGGCTACACCTTC
CDR3: CASTPGQGVSGYTF

size: .
J: TRBJ2-2
V: TRBV28
length: 12
D: .
DNA: TGTGCCAGCAGTAGCGCTACCGGGGAGCTGTTTTTT
CDR3: CASSSATGELFF

size: .
J: TRBJ2-7
V: TRBV5-1
length: 15
D: .
DNA: TGCGCCAGCAGCCCCGTGGGAGATAGGGGTTTCGAGCAGTACTTC
CDR3: CASSPVGDRGFEQYF

size: .
J: TRBJ1-2
V: TRBV7-9
length: 16
D: TRBD1
DNA: TGTGCCAGCAGCCCCCGGGACAGGGGGCCTAACTATGGCTACACCTTC
CDR3: CASSPRDRGPNYGYTF

size: .
J: TRBJ2-7
V: TRBV7-9
length: 14
D: .
DNA: TGTGCCAGCAGCTTCGACAGGATACCCTACGAGCAGTACTTC
CDR3: CASSFDRIPYEQYF

size: .
J: TRBJ2-7
V: TRBV5-6
length: 15
D: TRBD1
DNA: TGTGCCAGCAGCTTGGGGGGACAGGCGTCCTACGAGCAGTACTTC
CDR3: CASSLGGQASYEQYF

size: .
J: TRBJ1-5
V: TRBV7-2
length: 15
D: .
DNA: TGTGCCAGCAGCTTAGGTGATGCTAGCAATCAGCCCCAGCATTTT
CDR3: CASSLGDASNQPQHF

size: few
J: TRBJ1-1
V: TRBV27
length: 14
D: .
DNA: TGTGCCAGCAGTTTGAAGGGGGAAAGGACTGAAGCTTTCTTT
CDR3: CASSLKGERTEAFF

size: .
J: TRBJ2-3
V: TRBV3-1/TRBV3-2
length: 16
D: TRBD2
DNA: TGTGCCAGCAGCCCCAGAGCGGGGGGCCCGACAGATACGCAGTATTTT
CDR3: CASSPRAGGPTDTQYF

size: .
J: TRBJ2-6
V: TRBV6-6
length: 19
D: TRBD1
DNA: TGTGCCAGCAGTCAATCCTTCAGGGGGCCCTCCTCTGGGGCCAACGTCCTGACTTTC
CDR3: CASSQSFRGPSSGANVLTF

size: .
J: TRBJ1-2
V: TRBV29-1
length: 17
D: TRBD1
DNA: TGCAGCGTTTATACAGGGGGCAGTGGCTCGGCTAACTATGGCTACACCTTC
CDR3: CSVYTGGSGSANYGYTF

size: .
J: TRBJ1-2
V: TRBV6-5
length: 12
D: .
DNA: TGTGCCAGCAGTCTAGCAGGGCAAGGCTACACCTTC
CDR3: CASSLAGQGYTF

size: .
J: TRBJ1-2
V: TRBV23-1
length: 16
D: TRBD1
DNA: TGCGCCAGCAGTCAATCTGGGACAGGGGGAGAGGATGGCTACACCTTC
CDR3: CASSQSGTGGEDGYTF

size: .
J: TRBJ2-1
V: TRBV10-1
length: 15
D: TRBD1
DNA: TGCGCCAGCAGTGAGGACAGGGTCACCTACAATGAGCAGTTCTTC
CDR3: CASSEDRVTYNEQFF

size: .
J: TRBJ1-1
V: TRBV9
length: 13
D: .
DNA: TGTGCCAGCGGGGACGGTTTGTTAACTGAAGCTTTCTTT
CDR3: CASGDGLLTEAFF

size: .
J: TRBJ1-6
V: TRBV4-1
length: 15
D: TRBD1
DNA: TGCGCCAGCAGCCCCCAGGGACAGGGAAGATCACCCCTCCACTTT
CDR3: CASSPQGQGRSPLHF

size: once
J: TRBJ1-2
V: TRBV10-3
length: 13
D: .
DNA: TGTGCCACCGCGGACATATCTAACTATGGCTACACCTTC
CDR3: CATADISNYGYTF

size: .
J: TRBJ1-1
V: TRBV7-3
length: 15
D: TRBD1
DNA: TGTGCCAGCAGCCTCTCCGGGACAGGGATGACTGAAGCTTTCTTT
CDR3: CASSLSGTGMTEAFF

size: .
J: TRBJ1-1
V: TRBV5-1
length: 17
D: TRBD1
DNA: TGCGCCAGCAGCTTGGCCCCGACAGGGGGGATGAACACTGAAGCTTTCTTT
CDR3: CASSLAPTGGMNTEAFF

size: .
J: TRBJ2-5
V: TRBV3-1/TRBV3-2
length: 16
D: TRBD2
DNA: TGTGCCAGCAGCCAAACTAGCGGGGACCACCAAGAGACCCAGTACTTC
CDR3: CASSQTSGDHQETQYF

size: .
J: TRBJ2-3
V: TRBV19
length: 14
D: .
DNA: TGTGCCAGTAGTATTGGGGTAATCGCAGATACGCAGTATTTT
CDR3: CASSIGVIADTQYF

size: .
J: TRBJ1-2
V: TRBV21-1
length: 12
D: .
DNA: TGTGCCAGCAGCAAAGAGGGGGAAGGCTACACCTTC
CDR3: CASSKEGEGYTF

size: .
J: TRBJ2-5
V: TRBV7-3
length: 16
D: TRBD1
DNA: TGTGCCAGCAGCTTAACGAGGACAGGGAGCCAAGAGACCCAGTACTTC
CDR3: CASSLTRTGSQETQYF

size: .
J: TRBJ1-5
V: TRBV29-1
length: 13
D: .
DNA: TGCAGCGTTGAAGATGGAGTCAATCAGCCCCAGCATTTT
CDR3: CSVEDGVNQPQHF

size: .
J: TRBJ1-1
V: TRBV6-5
length: 13
D: TRBD1
DNA: TGTGCCAGCAGTACCAGACAGGGTGTTGAAGCTTTCTTT
CDR3: CASSTRQGVEAFF

size: .
J: TRBJ1-5
V: TRBV5-6
length: 15
D: .
DNA: TGTGCCAGCAGCTTGGGAGGGGCCCTAAATCAGCCCCAGCATTTT
CDR3: CASSLGGALNQPQHF

size: .
J: TRBJ1-2
V: TRBV29-1
length: 14
D: TRBD1
DNA: TGCAGCGTTGATCACTCAGGGGGTATTAGTGGCTACACCTTC
CDR3: CSVDHSGGISGYTF